These 28 T cell receptor beta chains originate from one sample sequenced in a study of blood T cell repertoires in COVID-19. TCRdb keeps only in-frame clones here, not all; method: immunoSEQ multiplex PCR. The sample has 100,000 to 120,000 clones, roughly 80% seen once. The sequencing input was peripheral blood. These receptors were obtained from a woman in her 70s with acute or convalescent COVID-19.

This sequence joins TRBV2 and TRBJ2-7; a possible D gene is TRBD1 (6 bases). Germline values: CDR1 SNHLY, CDR2 FYNNEI. CDR3 size: 16 residues. V gave up 8 bases and J gave up 5 bases, with 25 bases separating them. CDR3 region: CASWGPGRDMVDEQYF. CDR3 sequence (DNA): TGTGCCAGCTGGGGACCCGGCCGGGACATGGTAGACGAGCAGTACTTC.

This clone was observed a single time. The chain couples TRBV2 to TRBJ2-7; no reliable D call. The germline V and J ends were trimmed by 6 bases and 0 bases, with 3 bases remaining between them. The CDR3 is made up of 11 amino acids. Germline lookup yields CDR1 SNHLY and CDR2 FYNNEI. CDR3 nucleotides: TGTGCCAGCAGCTCCTCCTACGAGCAGTACTTC. Translation: CASSSSYEQYF.

The genes are TRBV10-3 and TRBJ2-3; a possible D gene is TRBD1 (5 bases). V lost 5 bases and J lost 3, with 6 bases in between. The CDR3 is 12 residues long. The V gene's germline CDR1 is ENHRY and CDR2 SYGVKD. The DNA of the CDR3 is TGTGCCATCAGTCAGGGTACAGATACGCAGTATTTT. Its protein product is CAISQGTDTQYF.

The chain combines TRBV19 with TRBJ2-2, with D possibly matching TRBD2 (5 bases). V was clipped by 5 bases and J by 8 bases, with 9 bases between them. CDR3 size: 12 residues. From germline, CDR1 is LNHDA and CDR2 SQIVND (reference sequence). The CDR3 region has the DNA TGTGCCAGTAGTGTTCGAGGGGGGGAGCTGTTTTTT. Its translation is CASSVRGGELFF. The full variable domain, rest sourced from reference TRBV19 and TRBJ2-2, is DGGITQSPKYLFRKEGQNVTLSCEQNLNHDAMYWYRQDPGQGLRLIYYSQIVNDFQKGDIAEGYSVSREKKESFPLTVTSAQKNPTAFYLCASSVRGGELFFGEGSRLTVL.

V and J are TRBV27 and TRBJ1-1; TRBD1 might be the D (5 bases). CDR1 and CDR2 (germline): MNHEY, SMNVEV (reference sequence). This CDR3 region has 17 residues. The V gene lost 6 bases and the J gene lost 3 bases, with 23 bases spanning the gap. The CDR3 spells CASSSSRTRPGDTEAFF. CDR3 sequence (DNA): TGTGCCAGCAGCTCCTCGCGGACTCGCCCGGGGGACACTGAAGCTTTCTTT.

The genes are TRBV7-9 and TRBJ2-1; 10 bases map to TRBD2. Germline values: CDR1 SEHNR, CDR2 FQNEAQ (reference sequence). The CDR3 consists of 17 residues. V dropped 6 bases and J dropped 2; count of bases not matched to a gene: 10. Here the CDR3 reads CASRSLPSGGAYNEQFF. As DNA, the CDR3 is TGTGCCAGCAGAAGTTTACCCAGCGGGGGGGCCTACAATGAGCAGTTCTTC.

V gene TRBV5-8 combines with J gene TRBJ1-5; D possibly corresponds to TRBD1 (5 bases). This CDR3 spans 15 amino acids. V lost 0 bases and J lost 5, with 12 bases in between. Germline V lookup: CDR1 SGHTS, CDR2 YDEGEE. The CDR3 spells CASSLGGFRDQPQHF. The CDR3 DNA is TGTGCCAGCAGCTTGGGAGGTTTCAGGGATCAGCCCCAGCATTTT.

This chain joins TRBV15 and TRBJ2-7; 7 positions agree with TRBD2. The germline gives CDR1 LNHNV, CDR2 YYDKDF (reference sequence). This CDR3 spans 15 amino acids. With V trimmed by 8 bases and J by 3 bases, 13 bases remained unmatched. This chain's CDR3 is CATRLGGQGFYEQYF. CDR3 sequence (DNA): TGTGCCACCCGTTTGGGAGGGCAGGGTTTCTACGAGCAGTACTTC.

The chain couples TRBV4-1 to TRBJ2-7; TRBD2 agrees at 13 bases. Germline values: CDR1 MGHRA, CDR2 YSYEKL. With 4 bases clipped from V and 7 bases from J, the junction kept 10 bases outside the gene matches. CDR3 length equals 16 residues. The CDR3 here is CASSRAGLAGAVEQYF. Written as DNA, the CDR3 is TGCGCCAGCAGCCGGGCCGGACTAGCGGGGGCTGTTGAGCAGTACTTC.

This chain connects TRBV4-1 to TRBJ1-1, with D tentatively TRBD1 (6 bases). Germline CDR1 MGHRA, CDR2 YSYEKL. V lost 4 bases to trimming and J lost 0 bases, with 15 bases between them. This CDR3 is built from 16 residues. CDR3 DNA sequence: TGCGCCAGCAGCCGCGAGGGGGGGAAAATGAACACTGAAGCTTTCTTT. Protein: CASSREGGKMNTEAFF.

This clone was seen only a few times. CDR3 sequence (DNA): TGTGCCAGCTCCCCAGGGGACTATCAGCCCCAGCATTTT. It yields the protein CASSPGDYQPQHF. The chain employs TRBV18 and TRBJ1-5; possibly TRBD1 for D (6 bases). Looked up from germline, CDR1 is KGHSH and CDR2 is LQKENI. The V gene lost 6 bases and the J gene lost 5 bases, with 11 bases spanning the gap. The CDR3 is made up of 13 amino acids.

The chain combines TRBV6-2 or TRBV6-3 with TRBJ1-2; D is perhaps TRBD1 (6 bases). Between the trimmed V and J ends, which lost 5 bases and 4 bases, there was a span of 17 bases. The CDR3 sequence is 15 residues long. CDR1 is MNHEY and CDR2 is SVGEGT in the germline V gene. The CDR3 loop is CASSTRQESLYGYTF. The CDR3 region has the DNA TGTGCCAGCAGTACCCGACAGGAGAGCCTCTATGGCTACACCTTC.

The chain is built from TRBV4-2 and TRBJ1-4; D unresolved. The CDR3 length is 16 residues. V was pared by 0 bases and J by 2 bases, with 10 bases between. Germline V CDR1 and CDR2: LGHNA, YNFKEQ. CDR3 in amino acids: CASSQDGSGTNEKLFF. The DNA for the CDR3 is TGTGCCAGCAGCCAAGATGGGTCCGGGACTAATGAAAAACTGTTTTTT.

This sequence joins TRBV6-8 and TRBJ2-7; 8 bases line up with TRBD1. CDR3 length: 13 amino acids. V lost 6 bases and J lost 6; bases outside the gene matches: 7. Germline CDR1 and CDR2: MNHGY and SAAAGT. The CDR3 DNA sequence: TGTGCCAGCAGAAAGGGACAGGCTGCCGAGCAGTACTTC. Protein: CASRKGQAAEQYF.

The CDR3 loop reads CASRQGASGNTIYF. CDR3 bases: TGTGCCAGCAGGCAGGGGGCATCTGGAAACACCATATATTTT. J is TRBJ1-3 and V is TRBV27; 8 nucleotides match TRBD1. V lost 6 bases, J lost 1 base, and 2 bases stayed unmatched. Per the germline V gene, CDR1 is MNHEY and CDR2 is SMNVEV (reference sequence). This CDR3 comprises 14 residues.

As to this clone: The sample has other DNA sequences that encode this CDR3 too. The chain uses TRBV6-5 and TRBJ1-5; D perhaps matches TRBD1 (5 bases). This CDR3 region has 13 residues. Germline V CDR1 and CDR2: MNHEY, SVGAGI. V lost 5 bases, J lost 4 bases, and 9 bases lay in between. The chain's CDR3 is CASSQGNNQPQHF. CDR3 DNA sequence: TGTGCCAGCAGTCAGGGAAATAATCAGCCCCAGCATTTT.

The CDR3 coding sequence is TGTGCCAGCAGCTTAGAGCCGGGAATCGGAGCTTTCTTT. This translates into CASSLEPGIGAFF. This rearrangement joins TRBV7-9 to TRBJ1-1; no clear D gene. The CDR3 spans 13 residues. Germline V gene data show CDR1 as SEHNR and CDR2 as FQNEAQ (reference sequence). The V and J ends lost 1 base and 10 bases respectively, with 13 bases between them.

This clone was counted a single time. The rearrangement uses TRBV6-5 and TRBJ1-6; D unresolved. Germline assignment: CDR1 MNHEY and CDR2 SVGAGI. Trimming stripped 2 bases from V and 7 bases from J, with 6 bases between. The CDR3 is 13 amino acids. DNA of the CDR3: TGTGCCAGCAGTTACCGCCGGAATTCACCCCTCCACTTT. Protein sequence: CASSYRRNSPLHF.

The chain joins TRBV12-3 or TRBV12-4 to TRBJ1-1; no reliable D call. CDR3 length equals 13 residues. V was cut by 1 base and J by 1 base, with 4 bases left in between. The CDR3 loop reads CASSLGRNTEAFF. The CDR3 nucleotides read TGTGCCAGCAGTTTAGGTAGGAACACTGAAGCTTTCTTT.

This chain links TRBV14 with TRBJ2-7; 9 nucleotides match TRBD1. CDR1 is SGHDN, CDR2 FVKESK, per germline. CDR3 length equals 15 residues. The V segment lost 2 bases and the J segment 6 bases; nucleotides outside the gene matches: 8. The CDR3 bases are TGTGCCAGCAGCCAATCTTCCGGGACAGGGACCGAGCAGTACTTC. Residues: CASSQSSGTGTEQYF. Variable domain in full (rest from reference TRBV14 and TRBJ2-7): EAGVTQFPSHSVIEKGQTVTLRCDPISGHDNLYWYRRVMGKEIKFLLHFVKESKQDESGMPNNRFLAERTGGTYSTLKVQPAELEDSGVYFCASSQSSGTGTEQYFGPGTRLTVT.

This clone has only one observation. The rearrangement uses TRBV4-1 and TRBJ2-3; tentatively, D is TRBD2 (6 bases). Per germline, CDR1 MGHRA and CDR2 YSYEKL. V lost 1 base to trimming and J lost 4 bases, with 24 bases between them. This CDR3 is built from 19 residues. The CDR3 spells CASSQGTRDRLVGADTQYF. The CDR3 nucleotides are TGCGCCAGCAGCCAAGGAACCCGGGATCGACTAGTCGGGGCAGATACGCAGTATTTT.

This clone is a singleton in its sample. The V call is TRBV7-9, the J call TRBJ1-1; D might be TRBD1 (5 bases). This CDR3 has 17 residues. Germline CDR1 reads SEHNR; CDR2 reads FQNEAQ (reference sequence). V was shortened by 4 bases and J by 5 bases, with 23 bases between the two germline ends. The CDR3 loop is CASSSGGVYVEGTEAFF. The CDR3 nucleotides read TGTGCCAGCAGCTCGGGGGGTGTTTATGTAGAAGGGACTGAAGCTTTCTTT.

The chain employs TRBV3-1 (or the pseudogene TRBV3-2) and TRBJ1-5; a weak D match, TRBD1 (6 bases). V lost 8 bases and J 2 bases, leaving 10 bases between the germline ends. The CDR3 has 13 residues. Germline CDR1 and CDR2: LGHDT and YNNKEL (reference sequence). In DNA form, the CDR3 reads TGTGCCAGCGGCCGACAGGGCAATCAGCCCCAGCATTTT. It translates to CASGRQGNQPQHF.

The gene calls are TRBV27 and TRBJ1-2; TRBD1 agrees at 9 bases. Germline V lookup: CDR1 MNHEY, CDR2 SMNVEV (reference sequence). The trim removed 2 bases at V and 4 bases at J, leaving 8 bases unmatched. The CDR3 has 16 amino acids. The CDR3 here is CASSLSRGQGSYGYTF. The CDR3 coding sequence is TGTGCCAGCAGTTTAAGTCGGGGACAGGGTTCCTATGGCTACACCTTC.

This clone came up a few times. The chain has TRBV28 and TRBJ1-4, with D hard to call. V was cut by 2 bases and J by 6 bases, with 10 bases left in between. This CDR3 spans 14 amino acids. Germline CDR1 reads MDHEN; CDR2 reads SYDVKM. CDR3 protein: CASSLLGVDEKLFF. The CDR3 DNA sequence: TGTGCCAGCAGTTTACTCGGGGTTGATGAAAAACTGTTTTTT.

This chain links TRBV5-6 with TRBJ2-5, with D tentatively TRBD1 (5 bases). Germline CDR1 SGHDT, CDR2 YYEEEE. The CDR3 totals 13 residues. The germline V and J ends were trimmed by 4 bases and 10 bases, with 17 bases remaining between them. The CDR3 loop is CASSTAGPLGQYF. The CDR3 DNA follows: TGTGCCAGCAGCACTGCAGGGCCCCTAGGCCAGTACTTC.

CDR3: CASSLWGQGASYNEQFF. As DNA, the CDR3 is TGTGCCAGCAGCTTATGGGGGCAGGGAGCGTCCTACAATGAGCAGTTCTTC. The chain couples TRBV13 to TRBJ2-1; TRBD1 is a possible D gene (6 bases). Germline V lookup: CDR1 PRHDT, CDR2 FYEKMQ (reference sequence). The CDR3 runs to 17 residues. V dropped 2 bases and J dropped 1 base, with 15 bases sitting between them. Combining the CDR3 with reference TRBV13 and TRBJ2-1 gives the whole variable domain AAGVIQSPRHLIKEKRETATLKCYPIPRHDTVYWYQQGPGQDPQFLISFYEKMQSDKGSIPDRFSAQQFSDYHSELNMSSLELGDSALYFCASSLWGQGASYNEQFFGPGTRLTVL.

The V and J genes are TRBV10-3 and TRBJ2-6; D is possibly TRBD1 (5 bases). CDR3 length: 18 residues. Trimming took off 0 bases at V and 0 bases at J, with 12 bases between the two ends. CDR1 and CDR2 from the germline V gene are ENHRY and SYGVKD. DNA for the CDR3: TGTGCCATCAGTGAGTCGGGGCAGGTCAGCTCTGGGGCCAACGTCCTGACTTTC. Translating gives CAISESGQVSSGANVLTF.